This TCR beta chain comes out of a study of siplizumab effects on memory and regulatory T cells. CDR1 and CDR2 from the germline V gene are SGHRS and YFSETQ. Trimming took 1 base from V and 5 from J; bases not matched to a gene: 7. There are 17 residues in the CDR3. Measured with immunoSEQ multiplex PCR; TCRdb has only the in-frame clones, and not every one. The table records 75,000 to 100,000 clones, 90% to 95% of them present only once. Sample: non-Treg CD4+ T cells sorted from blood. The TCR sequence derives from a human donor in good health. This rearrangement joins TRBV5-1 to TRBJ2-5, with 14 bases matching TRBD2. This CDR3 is CASSLMGLAGVSETQYF. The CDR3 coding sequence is TGCGCCAGCAGCTTGATGGGACTAGCGGGAGTCAGCGAGACCCAGTACTTC. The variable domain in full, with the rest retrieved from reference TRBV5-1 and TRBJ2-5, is KAGVTQTPRYLIKTRGQQVTLSCSPISGHRSVSWYQQTPGQGLQFLFEYFSETQRNKGNFPGRFSGRQFSNSRSEMNVSTLELGDSALYLCASSLMGLAGVSETQYFGPGTRLLVL.